Below are 20 T cell receptor beta chains sequenced from a single sample in a study of Tregs in tolerant kidney transplant recipients. Profiled with immunoSEQ multiplex PCR; TCRdb holds only in-frame clones, not every one. The sample includes around 230,000 clones, 80% to 85% of them seen just once. Input material: CD4+ T cells from blood. The receptors here all came from a human donor in good health.

This chain uses TRBV18 with TRBJ1-1; TRBD1 matches at 7 bases. The CDR3 length is 17 residues. Germline values: CDR1 KGHSH, CDR2 LQKENI. The V gene end was trimmed by 4 bases and the J gene end by 1 base; junction bases not matched to a gene: 12. The CDR3 nucleotides are TGTGCCAGCTCACTCACAGGGGCCGCAAACTCGAACACTGAAGCTTTCTTT. Encoded protein: CASSLTGAANSNTEAFF.

The rearrangement links TRBV7-2 to TRBJ2-3; 10 positions match TRBD2. The J segment lost 1 base and the V segment lost 1 base, leaving 2 bases of the junction unmatched. CDR3 length equals 16 residues. Germline V lookup: CDR1 SGHTA, CDR2 FQGNSA. The CDR3, as DNA: TGTGCCAGCAGCTTAGTTGGGACTAGCGGCACAGATACGCAGTATTTT. Translation: CASSLVGTSGTDTQYF.

The V and J genes are TRBV5-1 and TRBJ1-2; TRBD1 agrees at 8 bases. The CDR3 has 17 amino acids. V lost 2 bases and J lost 3; bases outside the gene matches: 12. CDR1 SGHRS and CDR2 YFSETQ come from the germline V gene. The CDR3 loop reads CASSFTPSGQAHYGYTF. CDR3 in DNA: TGCGCCAGCAGCTTTACCCCTTCGGGACAGGCTCACTATGGCTACACCTTC.

The chain carries TRBV6-1 and TRBJ2-4, with 7 bases aligning to TRBD2. The CDR3 contains 16 residues. Unmatched junction bases numbered 5, after V lost 3 bases and J lost 0 bases. Germline CDR1 MNHNS, CDR2 SASEGT. The CDR3 protein is CASSDGGFEAKNIQYF. CDR3 sequence (DNA): TGTGCCAGCAGTGACGGGGGGTTTGAAGCCAAAAACATTCAGTACTTC.

The chain uses TRBV10-3 and TRBJ2-1, with 11 nucleotides matching TRBD2. CDR3 size: 16 residues. Germline CDR1 reads ENHRY; CDR2 reads SYGVKD. With V trimmed by 2 bases and J by 5 bases, 5 bases remained unmatched. CDR3 DNA sequence: TGTGCCATCAGTGAGCCTATAGCGGGAGGGCACAATGAGCAGTTCTTC. Translated, it gives CAISEPIAGGHNEQFF.

The chain couples TRBV19 to TRBJ2-7; 11 bases map to TRBD2. CDR3 length: 18 amino acids. Trimming removed 5 bases from V and 3 bases from J; junction bases left unmatched: 15. The V gene's germline CDR1 is LNHDA and CDR2 SQIVND (reference sequence). In DNA form, the CDR3 reads TGTGCCAGTAGTCCCCCTTACGGGGTGACTAGCGGGATCTACGAGCAGTACTTC. Translated, it gives CASSPPYGVTSGIYEQYF.

J is TRBJ1-1 and V is TRBV5-1; tentative D call: TRBD1 (6 bases). V was shortened by 4 bases and J by 0 bases, with 16 bases between the two germline ends. The CDR3 runs to 16 residues. The germline V gene has CDR1 SGHRS and CDR2 YFSETQ. The CDR3 region has the DNA TGCGCCAGCAGCCCTATACCTACAGGGCTGAACACTGAAGCTTTCTTT. It encodes CASSPIPTGLNTEAFF.

In this sample, this clone turned up a few times. The chain has TRBV14 and TRBJ2-1, with 11 bases aligning to TRBD1. Germline loops: CDR1 SGHDN, CDR2 FVKESK. The CDR3 loop spans 14 amino acids. Germline trimming cut 5 bases from V and 7 bases from J; bases unmatched to any gene: 4. In nucleotides, the CDR3 is TGTGCCAGCAGCACCCGGGACAGGGGGAATGAGCAGTTCTTC. It specifies CASSTRDRGNEQFF.

V is TRBV19 and J is TRBJ1-1; perhaps TRBD1 as D (6 bases). V lost 5 bases and J lost 11, with 21 bases in between. The CDR3 is made up of 14 amino acids. The germline CDR1 and CDR2 sequences are LNHDA and SQIVND (reference sequence). CDR3 protein: CASSLSDRTGRAFF. In nucleotides, the CDR3 is TGTGCCAGTAGTCTATCCGACAGGACCGGGCGGGCTTTCTTT. The variable domain in full, with the rest retrieved from reference TRBV19 and TRBJ1-1, is DGGITQSPKYLFRKEGQNVTLSCEQNLNHDAMYWYRQDPGQGLRLIYYSQIVNDFQKGDIAEGYSVSREKKESFPLTVTSAQKNPTAFYLCASSLSDRTGRAFFGQGTRLTVV.

The chain is built from TRBV19 and TRBJ2-2; 13 bases map to TRBD2. The V gene end was trimmed by 6 bases and the J gene end by 3 bases; junction bases not matched to a gene: 4. Germline assignment: CDR1 LNHDA and CDR2 SQIVND (reference sequence). The CDR3 length is 16 residues. The CDR3 region has the DNA TGTGCCAGTAGCAGACTAGCGGGGGGATACACCGGGGAGCTGTTTTTT. Translation: CASSRLAGGYTGELFF.

The J gene is TRBJ2-1, the V gene TRBV11-2; D is uncertain. Trimming took off 3 bases at V and 1 base at J, with 10 bases between the two ends. This CDR3 is built from 15 residues. Germline V gives CDR1 SGHAT, CDR2 FQNNGV. The CDR3 here is CASSFQQLSYNEQFF. The CDR3 nucleotides are TGTGCCAGCAGCTTCCAGCAACTTTCCTACAATGAGCAGTTCTTC.

The chain links TRBV2 to TRBJ1-5; weak D call: TRBD1 (6 bases). CDR3 length: 18 amino acids. The germline V gene encodes CDR1 SNHLY and CDR2 FYNNEI. V lost 7 bases, J lost 4 bases, and 26 bases lay in between. The CDR3 is CASTGAGTTNQGNQPQHF. The CDR3 DNA is TGTGCCAGCACCGGTGCCGGGACTACTAACCAGGGGAATCAGCCCCAGCATTTT.

V gene TRBV27 combines with J gene TRBJ1-5; tentatively, D is TRBD1 (6 bases). From germline, CDR1 is MNHEY and CDR2 SMNVEV (reference sequence). The V and J ends lost 5 bases and 1 base respectively, with 12 bases between them. The CDR3 extends over 15 amino acids. DNA for the CDR3: TGTGCCAGCAGTAAACTACAGGGAAGCAATCAGCCCCAGCATTTT. This codes for CASSKLQGSNQPQHF.

This clone appeared a few times. This chain joins TRBV6-1 and TRBJ1-2, with D perhaps TRBD1 (6 bases). The ends were cut back, 7 bases at V and 7 bases at J, with 16 bases in the middle. Germline CDR1 and CDR2: MNHNS and SASEGT. The CDR3 covers 13 residues. CDR3 protein: CASKGGRGSGYTF. Here the CDR3 DNA reads TGTGCCAGCAAGGGGGGCAGGGGTAGTGGCTACACCTTC.

V and J are TRBV18 and TRBJ1-5, with 9 bases that match TRBD1. V shed 3 bases and J 3 bases; nucleotides not matched to a gene: 9. The CDR3 sequence is 17 residues long. CDR1 KGHSH and CDR2 LQKENI come from the germline V gene. The DNA of the CDR3 is TGTGCCAGCTCACCTACCCCGGGACAGGGCGCCAATCAGCCCCAGCATTTT. It encodes CASSPTPGQGANQPQHF.

The chain links TRBV5-6 to TRBJ1-1; the D is unclear. The CDR3 totals 13 residues. Germline lookup yields CDR1 SGHDT and CDR2 YYEEEE. Trimming removed 3 bases from V and 1 base from J, with 7 bases in between. CDR3 in amino acids: CASSSTENTEAFF. DNA of the CDR3: TGTGCCAGCAGCTCAACAGAGAACACTGAAGCTTTCTTT.

Details on this clone: Other DNA sequences from this sample encode an identical CDR3 as well. The chain uses TRBV11-3 and TRBJ2-7; 9 nucleotides match TRBD2. Germline-derived CDR1 and CDR2 are SGHNT and YENEEA. The CDR3 runs to 17 residues. V lost 0 bases and J lost 6; bases outside the gene matches: 12. CDR3 in DNA: TGTGCCAGCAGCTTAGACCCTAGGCTAGCGGGAAGTGTCGAGCAGTACTTC. Translated, it gives CASSLDPRLAGSVEQYF.

The chain links TRBV19 to TRBJ2-2; D not resolved. The CDR3 contains 16 residues. Trimming pared 7 bases from V and 4 bases from J, leaving 19 bases between. Germline V gene lookup returns CDR1 LNHDA and CDR2 SQIVND (reference sequence). In DNA form, the CDR3 reads TGTGCCAGTACCCCGGGCCTCCGGGCGGTCACCGGGGAGCTGTTTTTT. This codes for CASTPGLRAVTGELFF.

The chain uses TRBV19 and TRBJ2-1, with D possibly TRBD1 on 6 matching bases. The CDR3 is 17 residues long. V was shortened by 6 bases and J by 2 bases, with 20 bases between the two germline ends. Germline V gene lookup returns CDR1 LNHDA and CDR2 SQIVND (reference sequence). The chain's CDR3 is CASSPKQGPITYNEQFF. For the CDR3, the DNA is TGTGCCAGTAGCCCAAAACAGGGCCCGATTACCTACAATGAGCAGTTCTTC. Full variable domain (outside the CDR3, taken from reference TRBV19 and TRBJ2-1): DGGITQSPKYLFRKEGQNVTLSCEQNLNHDAMYWYRQDPGQGLRLIYYSQIVNDFQKGDIAEGYSVSREKKESFPLTVTSAQKNPTAFYLCASSPKQGPITYNEQFFGPGTRLTVL.

The chain joins TRBV18 to TRBJ2-6, with 8 bases lining up with TRBD2. The CDR3 totals 18 residues. CDR1 and CDR2 from the germline V gene are KGHSH and LQKENI. The J segment lost 4 bases and the V segment lost 2 bases, leaving 10 bases of the junction unmatched. The CDR3 reads CASSPSASGPLGANVLTF. In DNA form, the CDR3 reads TGTGCCAGCTCACCAAGCGCTAGCGGGCCCTTAGGGGCCAACGTCCTGACTTTC.